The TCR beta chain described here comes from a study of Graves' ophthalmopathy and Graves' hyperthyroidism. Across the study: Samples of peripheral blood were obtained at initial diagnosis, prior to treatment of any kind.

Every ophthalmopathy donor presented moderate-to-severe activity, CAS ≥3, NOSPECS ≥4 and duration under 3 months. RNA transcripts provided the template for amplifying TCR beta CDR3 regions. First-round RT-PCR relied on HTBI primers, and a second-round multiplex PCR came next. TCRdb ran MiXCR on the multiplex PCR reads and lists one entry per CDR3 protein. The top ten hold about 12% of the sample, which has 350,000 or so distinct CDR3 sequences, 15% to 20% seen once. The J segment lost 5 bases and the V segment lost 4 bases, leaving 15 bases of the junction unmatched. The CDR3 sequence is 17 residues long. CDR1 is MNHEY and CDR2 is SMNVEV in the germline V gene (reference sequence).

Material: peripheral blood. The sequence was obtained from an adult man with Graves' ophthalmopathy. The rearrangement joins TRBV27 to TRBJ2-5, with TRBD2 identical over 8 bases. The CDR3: CASSSTSGNSWPETQYF. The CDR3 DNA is TGTGCCAGCAGTTCCACTAGCGGCAACTCTTGGCCTGAGACCCAGTACTTC.